The 25 T cell receptor beta chains in this list originate from one sample, sequenced in a study of CD8 T cells in ankylosing spondylitis. Study observations and caveats: Seemingly distinctive of ankylosing spondylitis blood was a TCR beta motif formed by eight highly homologous variants.

Using its own MiXCR run on the 5' RACE reads, TCRdb lists one record per CDR3 protein. The sample shows 750,000 to 850,000 distinct CDR3 sequences, roughly 12% of them seen only once. No cognate antigen is known for these TCRs. Sequencing was performed on blood, either unsorted or a sorted T cell fraction (not recorded which). The receptors come from a male donor with ankylosing spondylitis.

In its sample, this clonotype was seen a few times. The chain links TRBV6-1 to TRBJ1-5; D uncertain. The CDR3 runs 13 residues. Germline CDR1 MNHNS, CDR2 SASEGT. The V gene lost 7 bases and the J gene lost 6 bases, with 13 bases spanning the gap. The CDR3 loop reads CASNANHGQPQHF. CDR3 nucleotide sequence: TGTGCCAGCAACGCAAACCATGGTCAGCCCCAGCATTTT.

This clonotype was seen repeatedly, ten times or more. The chain couples TRBV7-8 to TRBJ2-7; D is perhaps TRBD1 or TRBD2 (5 bases each). Germline V gives CDR1 SGHVS, CDR2 FQNEAQ. The CDR3 consists of 14 residues. The V end lost 4 bases, the J end lost 0 bases, and 10 bases lay between the germline ends. The CDR3: CASSSGTFSYEQYF. The CDR3 region has the DNA TGTGCCAGCAGCTCAGGGACGTTCTCCTACGAGCAGTACTTC.

This rearrangement joins TRBV18 to TRBJ1-2, with TRBD1 as a possible D gene (5 bases). V lost 1 base and J 4 bases, leaving 19 bases between the germline ends. The CDR3 extends over 17 amino acids. The V gene's germline CDR1 is KGHSH and CDR2 LQKENI. The CDR3 bases are TGTGCCAGCTCACCACGGGACGCCATGGGGGTTGTCTATGGCTACACCTTC. Its translation: CASSPRDAMGVVYGYTF. Looking up the rest from reference TRBV18 and TRBJ1-2 gives the full variable domain: NAGVMQNPRHLVRRRGQEARLRCSPMKGHSHVYWYRQLPEEGLKFMVYLQKENIIDESGMPKERFSAEFPKEGPSILRIQQVVRGDSAAYFCASSPRDAMGVVYGYTFGSGTRLTVV.

The chain couples TRBV5-1 to TRBJ2-1, with 9 bases lining up with TRBD1. Trimming took 4 bases from V and 8 from J; bases not matched to a gene: 13. The germline V gene encodes CDR1 SGHRS and CDR2 YFSETQ. The CDR3 length is 16 residues. Here the CDR3 reads CASSPTGGQGTYEQFF. As DNA, the CDR3 is TGCGCCAGCAGCCCGACGGGGGGACAGGGAACATATGAGCAGTTCTTC.

The chain combines TRBV7-9 with TRBJ1-1; a possible D gene is TRBD1 (5 bases). V lost 7 bases and J lost 0, with 18 bases in between. This CDR3 spans 16 amino acids. The germline V gene encodes CDR1 SEHNR and CDR2 FQNEAQ (reference sequence). CDR3 sequence: CASTQGVGRMNTEAFF. DNA for the CDR3: TGTGCCAGCACCCAGGGTGTCGGCCGAATGAACACTGAAGCTTTCTTT.

The V call is TRBV9, the J call TRBJ1-2, with D hard to call. The CDR3 length is 12 residues. Trimming removed 0 bases from V and 5 bases from J, with 5 bases in between. CDR1 is SGDLS, CDR2 YYNGEE, per germline. CDR3 residues: CASSVEGYGYTF. The DNA of the CDR3 is TGTGCCAGCAGCGTAGAAGGGTATGGCTACACCTTC.

The chain links TRBV20-1 to TRBJ1-1; perhaps TRBD1 as D (5 bases). V was clipped by 3 bases and J by 5 bases, with 13 bases between them. The CDR3 is 13 amino acids. Germline CDR1 is DFQATT and CDR2 is SNEGSKA (reference sequence). This chain's CDR3 is CSARGDVLTEAFF. The CDR3 nucleotides are TGCAGTGCTAGGGGGGACGTTTTGACTGAAGCTTTCTTT.

The chain combines TRBV20-1 with TRBJ1-2; 8 bases map to TRBD1. With 7 bases clipped from V and 6 bases from J, the junction kept 10 bases outside the gene matches. The CDR3 runs 13 residues. The germline V gene encodes CDR1 DFQATT and CDR2 SNEGSKA (reference sequence). The CDR3 coding sequence is TGCAGTGGGGGATCAGGGGGCGCGAATGGCTACACCTTC. Amino acids: CSGGSGGANGYTF.

This clonotype has just one count. This chain links TRBV11-3 with TRBJ2-1, with TRBD2 matching over 8 bases. The CDR3 length is 17 residues. The junction had 5 bases not matched to a gene; V was cut back by 1 base and J by 0 bases. Germline CDR1 and CDR2: SGHNT and YENEEA. The CDR3 loop reads CASSLGPGGLSYNEQFF. The DNA for the CDR3 is TGTGCCAGCAGCTTAGGCCCGGGGGGGCTCTCCTACAATGAGCAGTTCTTC.

This clonotype was counted at least ten times. The genes are TRBV29-1 and TRBJ1-2, with D unresolved. Deletions cut 4 bases from V and 1 base from J, with 10 bases between. The CDR3 length is 13 residues. Germline loops: CDR1 SQVTM, CDR2 ANQGSEA. CDR3 protein: CSVGSAFNYGYTF. In DNA form, the CDR3 reads TGCAGCGTTGGCTCAGCCTTTAACTATGGCTACACCTTC.

This clonotype was recorded a few times. Here the CDR3 DNA reads TGCAGTGCTAGCTGGGGAATCGAAAAACTGTTTTTT. This gives the protein CSASWGIEKLFF. The chain links TRBV20-1 to TRBJ1-4, with unresolved D. Germline loops: CDR1 DFQATT, CDR2 SNEGSKA (reference sequence). Deletions cut 3 bases from V and 8 bases from J, with 10 bases between. The CDR3 runs to 12 residues.

This clonotype was recorded a few times. The chain recombines TRBV29-1 with TRBJ2-3, with 8 bases identical to TRBD1. Trimming cost V 7 bases and J 3 bases; bases outside gene matches: 9. The CDR3 is made up of 14 amino acids. CDR1 is SQVTM and CDR2 is ANQGSEA in the germline V gene. The CDR3 region is CSAPSRTGTDTQYF. The CDR3 coding sequence is TGCAGCGCCCCGTCGAGGACAGGGACAGATACGCAGTATTTT.

This clonotype has a count of ten or more. This chain uses TRBV20-1 with TRBJ2-3; no reliable D call. CDR3 size: 11 residues. CDR1 DFQATT and CDR2 SNEGSKA come from the germline V gene (reference sequence). The V end lost 6 bases, the J end lost 2 bases, and 6 bases lay between the germline ends. CDR3 sequence: CSAQSTDTQYF. For the CDR3, the DNA is TGCAGTGCCCAGTCCACAGATACGCAGTATTTT.

The chain has TRBV4-3 and TRBJ2-1; tentative D call: TRBD2 (5 bases). The CDR3 totals 18 residues. With 0 bases removed from V and 3 bases from J, the gap between germline ends came to 18 bases. Germline V gives CDR1 LGHNA, CDR2 YSLEER. CDR3 sequence: CASSQEEGGGGLYNEQFF. CDR3 bases: TGCGCCAGCAGCCAAGAAGAGGGTGGAGGCGGCCTCTACAATGAGCAGTTCTTC.

The rearrangement links TRBV5-1 to TRBJ1-4, with D possibly TRBD1 on 6 matching bases. Trimming cost V 7 bases and J 1 base, with 14 bases left between them. Germline V gene data show CDR1 as SGHRS and CDR2 as YFSETQ. The CDR3 extends over 15 amino acids. The CDR3 bases are TGCGCCAGCTCCACCGGGACACAAACTAATGAAAAACTGTTTTTT. This sequence encodes CASSTGTQTNEKLFF.

The gene calls are TRBV12-3 or TRBV12-4 and TRBJ2-6; D gene uncertain. V was clipped by 4 bases and J by 4 bases, with 11 bases between them. There are 15 residues in the CDR3. The CDR3: CASSSINRGANVLTF. In nucleotides, the CDR3 is TGTGCCAGCAGTTCGATAAATCGGGGGGCCAACGTCCTGACTTTC.

This chain uses TRBV25-1 with TRBJ2-1, with 12 nucleotides matching TRBD2. CDR1 is MGHDK, CDR2 SYGVNS, per germline. Trimming at V came to 3 bases and at J to 10 bases, leaving 7 bases not matched to a gene. There are 15 residues in the CDR3. The CDR3 bases are TGTGCCAGCAGTGACTCAGGACTAGCGGGACGGGAGCAGTTCTTC. It codes for CASSDSGLAGREQFF.

This chain uses TRBV7-2 with TRBJ2-5, with D perhaps given as TRBD1 or TRBD2 (5 bases each). The CDR3 consists of 14 residues. CDR1 SGHTA and CDR2 FQGNSA come from the germline V gene. Trimming removed 3 bases at V and 6 bases at J, with 14 bases between. The CDR3 DNA reads as TGTGCCAGCAGCTTGGGACCTGGGCCCAAGACCCAGTACTTC. It translates to CASSLGPGPKTQYF.

Worth noting for this clonotype: Sequence at one end of the junction differs from germline and may be a read error. The chain is built from TRBV5-1 and TRBJ2-6; TRBD1 or TRBD2 may be the D gene (5 bases each). The length of the CDR3 is 15 residues. Germline V CDR1 and CDR2: SGHRS, YFSETQ. The CDR3 sequence is CASSFGGPGDNVLTF. The CDR3, as DNA: TGCGCCAGCAGCTTTGGGGGTCCCGGGGACAACGTCCTGACTTTC.

The gene calls are TRBV20-1 and TRBJ1-2; a weak D match, TRBD1 (5 bases). The CDR3 length is 12 residues. The germline gives CDR1 DFQATT, CDR2 SNEGSKA (reference sequence). CDR3 amino acids: CSGLGGNYGYTF. The CDR3 coding sequence is TGCAGCGGCCTTGGGGGGAACTATGGCTACACCTTC.

CDR3 residues: CASSLIGTGQYF. The CDR3 nucleotides are TGTGCCAGCAGTTTAATAGGGACCGGGCAGTACTTC. The chain has TRBV12-3 or TRBV12-4 and TRBJ2-7; D could derive from TRBD1 or TRBD2 (5 bases each). Trimming stripped 2 bases from V and 9 bases from J, with 11 bases between. The CDR3 extends over 12 amino acids.

The rearrangement joins TRBV5-5 to TRBJ2-2; 8 nucleotides align to TRBD1. Germline values: CDR1 SGHKS, CDR2 YYEKEE (reference sequence). This CDR3 is 16 amino acids long. V lost 4 bases to trimming and J lost 3 bases; unmatched junction nucleotides: 8. The CDR3 reads CASSTRTGSDTGELFF. Written as DNA, the CDR3 is TGTGCCAGCAGCACGCGGACAGGGTCGGACACCGGGGAGCTGTTTTTT.

This clonotype has a handful of counts. The rearrangement joins TRBV20-1 to TRBJ2-7; 12 bases fit TRBD2. The CDR3 is 15 amino acids. With 0 bases clipped from V and 6 bases from J, the junction kept 6 bases outside the gene matches. Germline V lookup: CDR1 DFQATT, CDR2 SNEGSKA (reference sequence). DNA for the CDR3: TGCAGTGCTAGAGAGCTAGCGGGAGGGCCAGTCGAGCAGTACTTC. Residues: CSARELAGGPVEQYF.

There are many counts of this clonotype. The rearrangement links TRBV20-1 to TRBJ2-7; a possible D gene is TRBD2 (6 bases). Trimming left V 6 bases short and J 0 bases short, with 18 bases between. Germline lookup yields CDR1 DFQATT and CDR2 SNEGSKA (reference sequence). This CDR3 has 15 amino acids. The CDR3 DNA reads TGCAGTGCCCCTAGTTTGGGAGGCTCCTCCTACGAGCAGTACTTC. Its translation: CSAPSLGGSSYEQYF.

The genes are TRBV7-2 and TRBJ1-6; perhaps TRBD1 as D (5 bases). V lost 5 bases, J lost 6 bases, and 11 bases lay in between. Germline V gene data show CDR1 as SGHTA and CDR2 as FQGNSA. This CDR3 spans 14 amino acids. CDR3 nucleotide sequence: TGTGCCAGCAGCCCTCGGGGCCTTAATTCACCCCTCCACTTT. Protein sequence: CASSPRGLNSPLHF.